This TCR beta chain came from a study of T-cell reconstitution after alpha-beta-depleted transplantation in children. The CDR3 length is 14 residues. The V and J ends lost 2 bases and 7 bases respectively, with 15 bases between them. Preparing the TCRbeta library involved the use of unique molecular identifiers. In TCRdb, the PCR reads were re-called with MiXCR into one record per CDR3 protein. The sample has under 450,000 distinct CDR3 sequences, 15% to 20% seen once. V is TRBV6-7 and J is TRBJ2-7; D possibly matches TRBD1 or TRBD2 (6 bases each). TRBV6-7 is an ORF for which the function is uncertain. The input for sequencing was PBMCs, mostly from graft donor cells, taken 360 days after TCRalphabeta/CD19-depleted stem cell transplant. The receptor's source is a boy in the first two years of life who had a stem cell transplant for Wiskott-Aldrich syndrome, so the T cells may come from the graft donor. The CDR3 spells CASSYGGTSGEQYF. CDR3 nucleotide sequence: TGTGCCAGCAGTTACGGGGGGACATCGGGGGAGCAGTACTTC.